The sample holds a few counts of the clone carrying this T cell receptor beta chain. Its target is unknown. The record originates from a study of CD8 T cells in ankylosing spondylitis. General study findings and limits: With a CD8+ phenotype, disease-linked clones were relatively rare in peripheral blood. Clones tied to disease were said to be significantly enriched in matched ankylosing spondylitis synovial fluid.

Scientists made TCR beta libraries using quantitative 5'-RACE with molecular barcodes. TCRdb re-derived calls from the 5' RACE reads in MiXCR, one entry per CDR3 protein. The sample has 240,000 or so distinct CDR3 sequences, around 7.8% seen once. The ends were cut back, 1 base at V and 5 bases at J, with 11 bases in the middle. CDR1 SGHTA and CDR2 FQGNSA come from the germline V gene. The CDR3 extends over 14 amino acids. What was sequenced was blood, either unsorted or a sorted T cell fraction (not recorded which). The chain links TRBV7-2 to TRBJ2-5; D not certain. The clonotype was recovered from a male donor with ankylosing spondylitis or in good health (not recorded which). CDR3 in amino acids: CASSLGRASETQYF. CDR3 sequence (DNA): TGTGCCAGCAGCTTAGGACGCGCTTCGGAGACCCAGTACTTC.